This T cell receptor beta chain was sequenced for a study of monozygotic twins with inflammatory bowel disease. TCRdb derives one entry per CDR3 protein from the 5' RACE reads, leaving out DNA. The sample data list 110,000 to 150,000 distinct CDR3 sequences. Points on this clonotype: What it recognizes is unknown.

Blood was drawn at roughly 2.6 ml per donor. The CDR3 totals 15 residues. Germline CDR1 MNHEY, CDR2 SVGAGI. Study results and limitations: IBD patients shared fewer clonotypes with other individuals than healthy twins, especially patients with disease activity signs. Whether twins were concordant or discordant made no difference to repertoire similarity, possibly from limited power.

The sequenced sample consisted of blood. This TCR came from a human donor with ulcerative colitis or Crohn's disease, or a healthy co-twin of an affected twin (not recorded which). V usage is TRBV6-5 and J usage is TRBJ2-2. The chain's CDR3 is CASSYLGRNTGELFF.